Each of the 22 T cell receptor beta chains below was sequenced from the same sample in a study of spatial heterogeneity in lung cancer. The time point denotes: sample taken at primary tumor resection. The input material, whole RNA from tumor, nontumor lung or frozen PBMC, was sequenced unsorted. TCRdb reanalysed the 5' RACE reads using MiXCR and keeps one entry per CDR3 protein. The sample has roughly 60,000 distinct CDR3 sequences; less than 10% are singletons. Source: PBMCs, taken at surgery. The receptors derive from a female donor with early-stage non-small cell lung cancer.

Only a few counts were recorded for this clonotype. The chain links TRBV12-3 or TRBV12-4 to TRBJ1-1; no clear D. V lost 4 bases and J lost 4, with 7 bases in between. The CDR3 consists of 12 residues. The chain's CDR3 is CASSSSSTEAFF. Written as DNA, the CDR3 is TGTGCCAGCAGTTCCAGTAGCACTGAAGCTTTCTTT.

This clonotype was seen only a few times. The chain couples TRBV7-2 to TRBJ2-1; D is ambiguous. Trimming took off 0 bases at V and 8 bases at J, with 8 bases between the two ends. The germline gives CDR1 SGHTA, CDR2 FQGNSA. This CDR3 spans 13 amino acids. This CDR3 reads CASSLAGFHEQFF. CDR3 DNA sequence: TGTGCCAGCAGCTTAGCAGGGTTCCATGAGCAGTTCTTC.

V usage is TRBV20-1 and J usage is TRBJ2-5; TRBD2 matches at 9 bases. With 6 bases clipped from V and 5 bases from J, the junction kept 13 bases outside the gene matches. The CDR3 loop spans 15 amino acids. CDR1 is DFQATT, CDR2 SNEGSKA, per germline (reference sequence). The chain's CDR3 is CSASPPSGEWETQYF. Written as DNA, the CDR3 is TGCAGTGCCAGCCCCCCTAGCGGGGAGTGGGAGACCCAGTACTTC.

The sample holds a few counts of this clonotype. The chain is built from TRBV14 and TRBJ1-1; D is unresolved. CDR1 is SGHDN and CDR2 is FVKESK in the germline V gene. The V end lost 2 bases, the J end lost 10 bases, and 14 bases lay between the germline ends. The CDR3 consists of 13 residues. The CDR3 region is CASSQSSRVGAFF. The CDR3, as DNA: TGTGCCAGCAGCCAAAGTTCGAGGGTGGGAGCTTTCTTT.

This clonotype was found a few times. The chain links TRBV2 to TRBJ2-1, with TRBD1 identical over 9 bases. Germline V lookup: CDR1 SNHLY, CDR2 FYNNEI. CDR3 size: 14 residues. Losses at the gene ends were 7 bases for V and 14 bases for J; bases not matched to a gene: 15. CDR3 loop: CASTGRDRVVEEFF. Written as DNA, the CDR3 is TGTGCCAGCACCGGCCGGGACAGGGTCGTAGAGGAGTTCTTC.

This clonotype was counted between two and nine times. The gene calls are TRBV20-1 and TRBJ1-5, with D unclear. V lost 0 bases, J lost 5 bases, and 14 bases lay in between. The CDR3 is 15 amino acids. Germline V gives CDR1 DFQATT, CDR2 SNEGSKA (reference sequence). The CDR3 is CSARDPAGVHQPQHF. The CDR3 DNA sequence: TGCAGTGCTAGAGATCCGGCCGGAGTACATCAGCCCCAGCATTTT.

The chain joins TRBV5-1 to TRBJ2-1; no clear D gene. Trimming shortened V by 0 bases and J by 0 bases, and 7 bases separated the two germline ends. CDR1 and CDR2 (germline): SGHRS, YFSETQ. The CDR3 is 15 residues long. The CDR3 DNA follows: TGCGCCAGCAGCTTGGATGTGAGCTCCTACAATGAGCAGTTCTTC. Translating it yields CASSLDVSSYNEQFF.

This clonotype was seen ten or more times. The chain uses TRBV12-3 or TRBV12-4 and TRBJ1-2; D is unclear. V lost 3 bases and J 6 bases, leaving 20 bases between the germline ends. CDR3 length: 16 amino acids. This chain's CDR3 is CASSFLGVGKRNGYTF. CDR3 DNA: TGTGCCAGCAGTTTCCTTGGGGTTGGGAAAAGGAATGGCTACACCTTC.

This clonotype was picked up a small number of times. This sequence joins TRBV5-1 and TRBJ1-2, with a weak D call TRBD1 (5 bases). CDR3 length: 13 residues. Germline values: CDR1 SGHRS, CDR2 YFSETQ. V was pared by 0 bases and J by 4 bases, with 7 bases between. The CDR3 nucleotides are TGCGCCAGCAGCTTGGAAGGGACCTATGGCTACACCTTC. Translation gives CASSLEGTYGYTF.

This chain connects TRBV3-1 to TRBJ2-1, with 13 bases matching TRBD2. Germline V gene data show CDR1 as LGHDT and CDR2 as YNNKEL (reference sequence). V shed 6 bases, J shed 2 bases, and the junction held 4 bases outside the gene matches. CDR3 size: 16 residues. The DNA for the CDR3 is TGTGCCAGCAGAAGCGGGACTAGCGGGGCCTACAATGAGCAGTTCTTC. Amino acid sequence: CASRSGTSGAYNEQFF.

This clonotype was detected only a few times. CDR3 in DNA: TGTGCCAGCAGCTTAGATCAACTGGGCACTGAAGCTTTCTTT. Translating gives CASSLDQLGTEAFF. V usage is TRBV11-2 and J usage is TRBJ1-1; D not resolved. From germline, CDR1 is SGHAT and CDR2 FQNNGV. The CDR3 is 14 residues long. The V end lost 0 bases, the J end lost 4 bases, and 9 bases lay between the germline ends.

The rearrangement links TRBV7-3 to TRBJ2-1; D is perhaps TRBD2 (6 bases). The CDR3 runs to 16 residues. The V gene's germline CDR1 is SGHTA and CDR2 FQGTGA. Trimming pared 5 bases from V and 3 bases from J, leaving 17 bases between. Here the CDR3 reads CASSAPGTGGYNEQFF. The CDR3 nucleotides are TGTGCCAGCAGCGCCCCCGGGACTGGGGGCTACAATGAGCAGTTCTTC.

The genes are TRBV11-1 and TRBJ2-1; 10 bases map to TRBD1. Germline CDR1 SGHAT, CDR2 FQDESV (reference sequence). There are 16 residues in the CDR3. Losses at the gene ends were 3 bases for V and 8 bases for J; bases not matched to a gene: 10. CDR3 DNA: TGTGCCAGCAGCTTGGCCGGGACAGGGGCTTGGGATGAGCAGTTCTTC. This gives the protein CASSLAGTGAWDEQFF.

This clonotype occurred many times. The rearrangement uses TRBV3-1 and TRBJ2-2; no clear D. The CDR3 length is 14 residues. V dropped 4 bases and J dropped 6 bases, with 12 bases sitting between them. CDR1 is LGHDT and CDR2 is YNNKEL in the germline V gene (reference sequence). Here the CDR3 reads CASSPRAVPGELFF. DNA for the CDR3: TGTGCCAGCAGCCCCCGGGCGGTACCCGGGGAGCTGTTTTTT.

V and J are TRBV12-3 or TRBV12-4 and TRBJ1-4; TRBD1 is a possible D gene (5 bases). The length of the CDR3 is 15 residues. Trimming shortened V by 4 bases and J by 2 bases, and 11 bases separated the two germline ends. This chain's CDR3 is CASSWGDSTNEKLFF. CDR3 in DNA: TGTGCCAGCAGTTGGGGGGATTCGACTAATGAAAAACTGTTTTTT.

This clonotype was counted at least ten times. The gene calls are TRBV6-5 and TRBJ1-5; a weak D match, TRBD1 (6 bases). The CDR3 has 16 amino acids. Deletions cut 5 bases from V and 4 bases from J, with 18 bases between. Germline V CDR1 and CDR2: MNHEY, SVGAGI. DNA for the CDR3: TGTGCCAGCAGTCCCCGAGCCGGGACACAGAATCAGCCCCAGCATTTT. It specifies CASSPRAGTQNQPQHF.

The chain combines TRBV5-1 with TRBJ1-1, with 10 bases matching TRBD1. With V trimmed by 4 bases and J by 4 bases, 4 bases remained unmatched. CDR1 and CDR2 from the germline V gene are SGHRS and YFSETQ. The CDR3 has 14 residues. CDR3 in amino acids: CASSGGQGGTEAFF. The CDR3 DNA is TGCGCCAGCAGCGGTGGACAGGGGGGCACTGAAGCTTTCTTT.

This clonotype has only a few counts. This chain connects TRBV6-5 to TRBJ1-3, with unresolved D. Germline lookup yields CDR1 MNHEY and CDR2 SVGAGI. V was pared by 9 bases and J by 2 bases, with 11 bases between. The CDR3 contains 13 residues. DNA of the CDR3: TGTGCCAGTCGGTTGGGGACTGGAAACACCATATATTTT. Translation: CASRLGTGNTIYF.

Many counts were recorded for this clonotype. This chain connects TRBV6-6 to TRBJ1-1; D is undetermined. Germline CDR1 and CDR2: MNHNY and SVGAGI (reference sequence). With 0 bases removed from V and 7 bases from J, the gap between germline ends came to 9 bases. CDR3 length: 13 amino acids. The CDR3 coding sequence is TGTGCCAGCAGTTACTCTCAAGGACTTGAAGCTTTCTTT. Protein sequence: CASSYSQGLEAFF.

This clonotype was seen many times. This chain joins TRBV12-3 or TRBV12-4 and TRBJ1-6, with 8 bases fitting TRBD1. The J segment lost 8 bases and the V segment lost 6 bases, leaving 6 bases of the junction unmatched. The CDR3 spans 14 residues. CDR3 sequence (DNA): TGTGCCAGCAGACTGGACAGGGAGTATTCACCCCTCCACTTT. Amino acids: CASRLDREYSPLHF.

This clonotype occurred a few times. This chain links TRBV7-6 with TRBJ2-1; 10 bases line up with TRBD1. The CDR3 is 15 amino acids. V dropped 5 bases and J dropped 9; count of bases not matched to a gene: 10. Germline lookup yields CDR1 SGHVS and CDR2 FNYEAQ. CDR3 DNA sequence: TGTGCCAGCAGCGCTAGGGACAGGGGAGGGGGTGAGCAGTTCTTC. Translated: CASSARDRGGGEQFF. Based on the CDR3 plus reference TRBV7-6 and TRBJ2-1, the full variable domain is GAGVSQSPRYKVTKRGQDVALRCDPISGHVSLYWYRQALGQGPEFLTYFNYEAQQDKSGLPNDRFSAERPEGSISTLTIQRTEQRDSAMYRCASSARDRGGGEQFFGPGTRLTVL.

This clonotype was counted ten times or more. The rearrangement joins TRBV28 to TRBJ2-5; D is undetermined. CDR1 is MDHEN and CDR2 is SYDVKM in the germline V gene. The germline V and J ends were trimmed by 3 bases and 1 base, with 9 bases remaining between them. The CDR3 runs 14 residues. The CDR3 sequence: CASSFSQPQETQYF. CDR3 DNA: TGTGCCAGCAGTTTTTCCCAGCCCCAAGAGACCCAGTACTTC.